This T cell receptor (beta chain) was obtained from a study of T cell responses to AZD1222 COVID-19 vaccine. Assay: immunoSEQ multiplex PCR; the TCRdb copy retains only in-frame clones and omits some. The profile covers fewer than 110,000 clones, with around 90% appearing a single time and roughly 6.2% taken by the ten largest. This CDR3 region has 13 residues. Per the germline V gene, CDR1 is MNHEY and CDR2 is SMNVEV (reference sequence). V lost 6 bases to trimming and J lost 5 bases; unmatched junction nucleotides: 3. The sequence derives from an adult who received the AZD1222 COVID-19 vaccine. V and J are TRBV27 and TRBJ2-7, with TRBD1 identical over 11 bases. The source material was peripheral blood, sampled 28 days after the second AZD1222 dose. The CDR3 DNA follows: TGTGCCAGCAGGGACAGGGGGCGAAACGAGCAGTACTTC. This gives the protein CASRDRGRNEQYF.